The 20 T cell receptor beta chains below all came from one sample that was sequenced in a study of cytomegalovirus exposure and HLA in healthy donors. It was with 60 Vbeta and 13 Jbeta primers that the PCR ran. Assay: immunoSEQ multiplex PCR; the TCRdb copy retains only in-frame clones and omits some. The sample lists some 110,000 clones, 70% to 80% occurring once. Sequenced: PBMCs. The origin of the receptors is a man aged 35-49 years in good health and CMV-seronegative.

In DNA form, the CDR3 reads TGCGCCAGCTCCACCAGGGACAGGTTGACTAATGGCTACACCTTC. Protein product: CASSTRDRLTNGYTF. V and J are TRBV5-1 and TRBJ1-2; 8 bases agree with TRBD1. CDR1 is SGHRS and CDR2 is YFSETQ in the germline V gene. With 7 bases clipped from V and 6 bases from J, the junction kept 14 bases outside the gene matches. The CDR3 runs to 15 residues.

The chain recombines TRBV7-9 with TRBJ1-6; 9 bases map to TRBD1. The CDR3 extends over 14 amino acids. Losses at the gene ends were 6 bases for V and 8 bases for J; bases not matched to a gene: 5. From germline, CDR1 is SEHNR and CDR2 FQNEAQ (reference sequence). CDR3 DNA sequence: TGTGCCAGCAGTCCCCGACAGGGGGATTCACCCCTCCACTTT. It codes for CASSPRQGDSPLHF.

This clone was detected many times. V and J are TRBV5-5 and TRBJ2-1; TRBD1 agrees at 11 bases. The junction had 7 bases not matched to a gene; V was cut back by 4 bases and J by 4 bases. This CDR3 contains 16 residues. The V gene's germline CDR1 is SGHKS and CDR2 YYEKEE (reference sequence). CDR3 in DNA: TGTGCCAGCAGCCCGGACAGGGGGCTGTTATACAATGAGCAGTTCTTC. Its translation is CASSPDRGLLYNEQFF.

The rearrangement links TRBV7-9 to TRBJ1-4; D possibly corresponds to TRBD1 (5 bases). The CDR3 is 14 residues long. Per the germline V gene, CDR1 is SEHNR and CDR2 is FQNEAQ (reference sequence). Trimming left V 5 bases short and J 3 bases short, with 10 bases between. In DNA form, the CDR3 reads TGTGCCAGCAGCCCCACGGGGGCTAATGAAAAACTGTTTTTT. Translation gives CASSPTGANEKLFF.

This clone was seen a single time. The gene calls are TRBV19 and TRBJ1-1; D is possibly TRBD1 (6 bases). V was clipped by 5 bases and J by 2 bases, with 18 bases between them. The CDR3 has 16 residues. Germline V CDR1 and CDR2: LNHDA, SQIVND (reference sequence). The CDR3 coding sequence is TGTGCCAGTAGTCCTCGCCCGGACAGACTCAACACTGAAGCTTTCTTT. Amino acids: CASSPRPDRLNTEAFF.

This clone was observed once. The rearrangement uses TRBV11-3 and TRBJ1-2, with TRBD1 identical over 9 bases. This CDR3 comprises 14 residues. V trimming: 7 bases; J trimming: 3 bases; junction bases outside the gene matches: 6. Germline assignment: CDR1 SGHNT and CDR2 YENEEA. The CDR3 DNA sequence: TGTGCCAGCACCCCGGGACAGGGCGACTATGGCTACACCTTC. Its protein is CASTPGQGDYGYTF. Looking up the rest from reference TRBV11-3 and TRBJ1-2 gives the full variable domain: EAGVVQSPRYKIIEKKQPVAFWCNPISGHNTLYWYLQNLGQGPELLIRYENEEAVDDSQLPKDRFSAERLKGVDSTLKIQPAELGDSAVYLCASTPGQGDYGYTFGSGTRLTVV.

The rearrangement joins TRBV11-2 to TRBJ2-1, with TRBD2 matching over 14 bases. Trimming removed 4 bases from V and 7 bases from J; junction bases left unmatched: 6. Germline lookup yields CDR1 SGHAT and CDR2 FQNNGV. CDR3 length: 16 residues. The CDR3 loop reads CASSWVGTSGSNEQFF. In nucleotides, the CDR3 is TGTGCCAGCAGCTGGGTCGGGACTAGCGGGAGTAATGAGCAGTTCTTC.

The chain carries TRBV27 and TRBJ2-3; TRBD1 might be the D (6 bases). Germline V gene sequence: CDR1 MNHEY, CDR2 SMNVEV (reference sequence). The CDR3 is made up of 14 amino acids. V dropped 2 bases and J dropped 3 bases, with 9 bases sitting between them. The CDR3 region is CASSLPGTTDTQYF. The DNA for the CDR3 is TGTGCCAGCAGTTTACCCGGGACAACAGATACGCAGTATTTT.

This clone was counted once. The V gene is TRBV19, the J gene TRBJ2-7; tentatively, D is TRBD2 (5 bases). Germline V gene data show CDR1 as LNHDA and CDR2 as SQIVND (reference sequence). The CDR3 is 14 residues long. The V end lost 5 bases, the J end lost 4 bases, and 15 bases lay between the germline ends. CDR3 in amino acids: CASSSPGIPYEQYF. Here the CDR3 DNA reads TGTGCCAGTAGTTCCCCCGGGATCCCTTACGAGCAGTACTTC.

This chain uses TRBV7-8 with TRBJ1-4; 7 bases agree with TRBD1. V shed 4 bases, J shed 7 bases, and the junction held 9 bases outside the gene matches. The germline V gene encodes CDR1 SGHVS and CDR2 FQNEAQ. The CDR3 extends over 15 amino acids. The CDR3 loop is CASSSPLTGIEKLFF. CDR3 DNA: TGTGCCAGCAGCTCCCCCTTGACAGGGATTGAAAAACTGTTTTTT.

The chain recombines TRBV5-6 with TRBJ2-1; D may be TRBD1 (5 bases). This CDR3 is built from 14 residues. V gave up 4 bases and J gave up 5 bases, with 13 bases separating them. CDR1 and CDR2 from the germline V gene are SGHDT and YYEEEE. In nucleotides, the CDR3 is TGTGCCAGCAGCCTAACAGGTATCGACAATGAGCAGTTCTTC. Its translation is CASSLTGIDNEQFF.

The chain combines TRBV30 with TRBJ1-6, with D perhaps matching TRBD1 (6 bases). Germline V gene lookup returns CDR1 GTSNPN and CDR2 SVGIG (reference sequence). This CDR3 has 16 amino acids. The germline V and J ends were trimmed by 0 bases and 0 bases, with 9 bases remaining between them. Here the CDR3 DNA reads TGTGCCTGGAGTGTAACAGGGAGCTCCTATAATTCACCCCTCCACTTT. It specifies CAWSVTGSSYNSPLHF.

The rearrangement uses TRBV4-2 and TRBJ2-5, with TRBD2 matching over 7 bases. The germline CDR1 and CDR2 sequences are LGHNA and YNFKEQ. The CDR3 totals 20 residues. V trimming: 0 bases; J trimming: 4 bases; junction bases outside the gene matches: 20. The CDR3 nucleotides read TGTGCCAGCAGCCAAGATGCGCCAGCGGGACCGGGACTGCAGACAGAGACCCAGTACTTC. This sequence encodes CASSQDAPAGPGLQTETQYF.

The chain's CDR3 is CASSPGGRSSGNTIYF. CDR3 sequence (DNA): TGCGCCAGCAGCCCCGGGGGACGAAGCTCTGGAAACACCATATATTTT. The gene calls are TRBV5-1 and TRBJ1-3, with a tentative D call TRBD1 (5 bases). The CDR3 is made up of 16 amino acids. Deletions cut 4 bases from V and 0 bases from J, with 14 bases between. The germline V gene has CDR1 SGHRS and CDR2 YFSETQ.

V gene TRBV11-2 combines with J gene TRBJ2-1; TRBD2 might be the D (5 bases). There are 15 residues in the CDR3. Trimming pared 0 bases from V and 8 bases from J, leaving 14 bases between. The germline V gene has CDR1 SGHAT and CDR2 FQNNGV. CDR3 DNA sequence: TGTGCCAGCAGCTTAGATCCTTACGCGAGGGATGAGCAGTTCTTC. Residues: CASSLDPYARDEQFF.

This rearrangement joins TRBV5-1 to TRBJ2-7; 9 bases align to TRBD2. The CDR3 runs to 17 residues. Germline CDR1 is SGHRS and CDR2 is YFSETQ. Trimming cost V 1 base and J 2 bases; bases outside gene matches: 10. The CDR3 coding sequence is TGCGCCAGCAGCTTGTCCTCCTTGCGGGAGGGCCCCTACGAGCAGTACTTC. Translation gives CASSLSSLREGPYEQYF.

The rearrangement joins TRBV19 to TRBJ1-1; D is perhaps TRBD1 (5 bases). There are 11 residues in the CDR3. V lost 5 bases, J lost 6 bases, and 7 bases lay in between. Germline CDR1 LNHDA, CDR2 SQIVND (reference sequence). This CDR3 is CASSSGAEAFF. CDR3 nucleotide sequence: TGTGCCAGTAGTTCGGGGGCTGAAGCTTTCTTT.

V is TRBV10-3 and J is TRBJ1-4; D call uncertain. The CDR3 is 12 amino acids. Deletions cut 4 bases from V and 8 bases from J, with 8 bases between. The V gene's germline CDR1 is ENHRY and CDR2 SYGVKD. The CDR3 DNA follows: TGTGCCATCAGTGTCGGCGGGGAAAAACTGTTTTTT. It specifies CAISVGGEKLFF.

This chain joins TRBV5-8 and TRBJ1-2; D is ambiguous. CDR1 and CDR2 (germline): SGHTS, YDEGEE. The CDR3 runs 13 residues. V lost 2 bases, J lost 6 bases, and 11 bases lay in between. The CDR3 DNA sequence: TGTGCCAGCAGCTTTACGGGAGTCGATGGCTACACCTTC. It is translated as CASSFTGVDGYTF.

Only one count was recorded for this clone. The genes are TRBV23-1 and TRBJ1-2; D remains unclear. TRBV23-1 is noted as an ORF with a role that remains uncertain. The CDR3 totals 15 residues. Trimming stripped 0 bases from V and 1 base from J, with 9 bases between. CDR3 residues: CASSQSRGNNYGYTF. CDR3 nucleotides: TGCGCCAGCAGTCAATCACGCGGGAATAACTATGGCTACACCTTC.